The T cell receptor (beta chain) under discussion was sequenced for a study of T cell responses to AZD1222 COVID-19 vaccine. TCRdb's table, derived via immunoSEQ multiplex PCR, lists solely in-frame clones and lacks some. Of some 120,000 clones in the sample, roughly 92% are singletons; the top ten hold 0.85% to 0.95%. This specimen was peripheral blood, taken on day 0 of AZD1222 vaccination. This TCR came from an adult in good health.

In nucleotides, the CDR3 is TGTGCCTCCGGTCCTGCAACTAATGAAAAACTGTTTTTT. Translated, it gives CASGPATNEKLFF. The V gene is TRBV5-8, the J gene TRBJ1-4, with unresolved D. V lost 10 bases and J lost 0, with 10 bases in between. The CDR3 extends over 13 amino acids. Germline loops: CDR1 SGHTS, CDR2 YDEGEE.